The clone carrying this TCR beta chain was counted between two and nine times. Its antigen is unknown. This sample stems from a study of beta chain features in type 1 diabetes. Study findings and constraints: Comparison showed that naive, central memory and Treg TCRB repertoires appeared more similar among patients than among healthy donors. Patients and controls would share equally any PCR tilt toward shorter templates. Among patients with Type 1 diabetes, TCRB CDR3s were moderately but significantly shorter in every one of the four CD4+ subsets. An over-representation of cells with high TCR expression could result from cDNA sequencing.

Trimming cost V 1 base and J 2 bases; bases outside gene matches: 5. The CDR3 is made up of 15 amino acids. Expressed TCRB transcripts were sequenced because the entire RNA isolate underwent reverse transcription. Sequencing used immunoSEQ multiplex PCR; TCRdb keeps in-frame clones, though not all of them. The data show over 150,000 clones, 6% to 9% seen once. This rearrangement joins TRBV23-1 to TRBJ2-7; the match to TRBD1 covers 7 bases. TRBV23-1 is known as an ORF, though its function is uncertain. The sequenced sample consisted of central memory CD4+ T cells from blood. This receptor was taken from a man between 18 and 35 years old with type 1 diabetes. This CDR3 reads CASSQLGQGAYEQYF. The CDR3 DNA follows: TGCGCCAGCAGTCAATTGGGGCAGGGGGCCTACGAGCAGTACTTC.